This T cell receptor beta chain was recorded in a study of read filtering for tumor transcriptome and immune sequencing. The germline gives CDR1 SGHTA, CDR2 FQGNSA. The V gene lost 2 bases and the J gene lost 2 bases, with 6 bases spanning the gap. The CDR3 totals 13 residues. The library was built from about 370 ng RNA with molecular barcoded adaptors for alpha/delta and beta/gamma chains. TCRdb re-called the reads through MiXCR, storing one row per CDR3 protein. The table includes about 130,000 distinct CDR3 sequences, approximately 13% detected once. The receptor's source is a donor aged 40 or older with multiple myeloma. Material for sequencing was a population of CD138-negative cells sorted from bone marrow. V is TRBV7-2 and J is TRBJ2-5; D not resolved. CDR3 DNA sequence: TGTGCCAGCAGCTTATCACGGCAAGAGACCCAGTACTTC. Its protein is CASSLSRQETQYF.